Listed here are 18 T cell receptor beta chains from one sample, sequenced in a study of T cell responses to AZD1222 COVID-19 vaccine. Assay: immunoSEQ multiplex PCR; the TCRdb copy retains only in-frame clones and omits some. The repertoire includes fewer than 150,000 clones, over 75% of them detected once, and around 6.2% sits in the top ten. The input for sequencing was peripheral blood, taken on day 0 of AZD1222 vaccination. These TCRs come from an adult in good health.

The CDR3 coding sequence is TGTGCCAGCAGGACGGACAGGGGGTCCTACGAGCAGTACTTC. It yields the protein CASRTDRGSYEQYF. This chain uses TRBV27 with TRBJ2-7, with 10 nucleotides matching TRBD1. The junction had 3 bases not matched to a gene; V was cut back by 6 bases and J by 1 base. In germline, CDR1 is MNHEY, CDR2 SMNVEV (reference sequence). CDR3 length: 14 amino acids.

As DNA, the CDR3 is TGTGCCAGCAGCTTTCTAGCGGGGGCCTACAATGAGCAGTTCTTC. It yields the protein CASSFLAGAYNEQFF. The chain joins TRBV9 to TRBJ2-1; 10 positions agree with TRBD2. Germline loops: CDR1 SGDLS, CDR2 YYNGEE. The CDR3 is made up of 15 amino acids. The ends lost 4 bases at V and 2 bases at J; junction bases unmatched: 3.

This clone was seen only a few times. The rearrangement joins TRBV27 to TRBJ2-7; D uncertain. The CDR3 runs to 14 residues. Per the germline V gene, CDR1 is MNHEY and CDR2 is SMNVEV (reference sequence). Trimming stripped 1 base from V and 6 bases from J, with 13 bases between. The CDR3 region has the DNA TGTGCCAGCAGTTTATTGGGATTCGCCTCCGAGCAGTACTTC. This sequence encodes CASSLLGFASEQYF.

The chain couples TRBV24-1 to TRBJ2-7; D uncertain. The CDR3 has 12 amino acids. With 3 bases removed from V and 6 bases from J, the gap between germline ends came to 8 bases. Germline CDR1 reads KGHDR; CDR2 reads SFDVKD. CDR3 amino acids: CATSDSDGEQYF. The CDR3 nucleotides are TGTGCCACCAGTGATAGTGATGGCGAGCAGTACTTC.

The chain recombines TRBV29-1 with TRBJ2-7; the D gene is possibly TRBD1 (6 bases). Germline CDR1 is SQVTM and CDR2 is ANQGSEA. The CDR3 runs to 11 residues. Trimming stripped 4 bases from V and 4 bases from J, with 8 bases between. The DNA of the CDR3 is TGCAGCGTTGGGACAGCATACGAGCAGTACTTC. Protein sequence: CSVGTAYEQYF.

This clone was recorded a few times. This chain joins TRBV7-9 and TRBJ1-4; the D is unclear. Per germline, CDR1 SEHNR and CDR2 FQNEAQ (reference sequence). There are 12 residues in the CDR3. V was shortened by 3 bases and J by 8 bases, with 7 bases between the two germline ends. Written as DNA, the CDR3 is TGTGCCAGCAGCTTGTCTTGGGAAAAACTGTTTTTT. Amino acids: CASSLSWEKLFF.

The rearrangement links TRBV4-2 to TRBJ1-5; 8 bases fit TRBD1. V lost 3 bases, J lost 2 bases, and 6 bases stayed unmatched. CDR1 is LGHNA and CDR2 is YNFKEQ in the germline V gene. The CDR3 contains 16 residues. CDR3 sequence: CASSQVGQAGNQPQHF. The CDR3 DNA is TGTGCCAGCAGCCAGGTGGGACAGGCTGGCAATCAGCCCCAGCATTTT.

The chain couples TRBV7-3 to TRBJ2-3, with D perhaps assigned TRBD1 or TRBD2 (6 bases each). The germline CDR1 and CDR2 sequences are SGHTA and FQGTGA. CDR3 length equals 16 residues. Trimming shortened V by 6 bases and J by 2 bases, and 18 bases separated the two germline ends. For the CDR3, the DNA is TGTGCCAGCAGTATGGGGGGACACCCGTACACAGATACGCAGTATTTT. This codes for CASSMGGHPYTDTQYF.

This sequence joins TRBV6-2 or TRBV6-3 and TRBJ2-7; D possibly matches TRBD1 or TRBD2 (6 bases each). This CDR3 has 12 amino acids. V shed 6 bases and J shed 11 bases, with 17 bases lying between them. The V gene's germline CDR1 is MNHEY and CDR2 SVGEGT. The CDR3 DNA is TGTGCCAGCAGCCACCCCGGGGGCTTGGAGTACTTC. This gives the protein CASSHPGGLEYF.

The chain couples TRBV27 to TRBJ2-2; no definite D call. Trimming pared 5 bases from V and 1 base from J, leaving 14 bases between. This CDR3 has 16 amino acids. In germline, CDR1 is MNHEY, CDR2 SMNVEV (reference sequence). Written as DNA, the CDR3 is TGTGCCAGCAGTCTCCACGAGGCCCTGAACACCGGGGAGCTGTTTTTT. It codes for CASSLHEALNTGELFF.

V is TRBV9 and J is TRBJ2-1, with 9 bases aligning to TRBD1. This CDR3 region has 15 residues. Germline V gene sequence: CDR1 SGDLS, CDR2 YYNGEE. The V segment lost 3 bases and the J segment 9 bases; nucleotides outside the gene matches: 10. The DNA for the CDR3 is TGTGCCAGCAGCGCCCGACAGGGGGTTGGTATTGAGCAGTTCTTC. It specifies CASSARQGVGIEQFF.

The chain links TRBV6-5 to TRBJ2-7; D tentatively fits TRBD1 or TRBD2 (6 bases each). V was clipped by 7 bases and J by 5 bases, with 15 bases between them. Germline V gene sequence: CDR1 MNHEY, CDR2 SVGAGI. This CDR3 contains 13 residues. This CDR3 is CASNPPGADEQYF. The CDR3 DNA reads TGTGCCAGCAACCCCCCGGGGGCCGACGAGCAGTACTTC.

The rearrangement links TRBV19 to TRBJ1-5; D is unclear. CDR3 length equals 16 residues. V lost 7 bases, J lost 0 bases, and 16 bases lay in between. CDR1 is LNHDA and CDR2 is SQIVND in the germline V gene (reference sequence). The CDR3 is CASNPGTRYSNQPQHF. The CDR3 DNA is TGTGCCAGTAACCCCGGTACCCGATATAGCAATCAGCCCCAGCATTTT.

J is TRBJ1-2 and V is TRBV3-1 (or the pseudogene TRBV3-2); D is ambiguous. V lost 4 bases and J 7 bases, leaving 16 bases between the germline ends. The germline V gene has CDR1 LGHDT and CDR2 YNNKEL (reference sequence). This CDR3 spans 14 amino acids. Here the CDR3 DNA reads TGTGCCAGCAGCCGAGCGGGAGGCAGTGGTGGCTACACCTTC. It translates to CASSRAGGSGGYTF.

The DNA of the CDR3 is TGTGCCAGCAGTCTCAACAGGTACGGTGAAGCTTTCTTT. It yields the protein CASSLNRYGEAFF. This chain links TRBV6-2 or TRBV6-3 with TRBJ1-1; perhaps TRBD1 as D (5 bases). The V and J ends lost 5 bases and 7 bases respectively, with 14 bases between them. CDR3 length: 13 amino acids. From germline, CDR1 is MNHEY and CDR2 SVGEGT.

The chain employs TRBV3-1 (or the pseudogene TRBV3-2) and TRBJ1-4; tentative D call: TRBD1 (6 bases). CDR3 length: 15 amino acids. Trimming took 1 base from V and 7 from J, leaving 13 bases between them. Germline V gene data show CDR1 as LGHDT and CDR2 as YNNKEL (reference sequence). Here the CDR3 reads CASSQAGGGGEKLFF. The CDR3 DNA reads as TGTGCCAGCAGCCAAGCGGGGGGCGGGGGTGAAAAACTGTTTTTT.

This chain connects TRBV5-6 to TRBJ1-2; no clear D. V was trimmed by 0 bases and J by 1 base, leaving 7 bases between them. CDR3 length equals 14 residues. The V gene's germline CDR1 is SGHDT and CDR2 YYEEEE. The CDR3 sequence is CASSLAANNYGYTF. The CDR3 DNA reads TGTGCCAGCAGCTTGGCGGCGAATAACTATGGCTACACCTTC.

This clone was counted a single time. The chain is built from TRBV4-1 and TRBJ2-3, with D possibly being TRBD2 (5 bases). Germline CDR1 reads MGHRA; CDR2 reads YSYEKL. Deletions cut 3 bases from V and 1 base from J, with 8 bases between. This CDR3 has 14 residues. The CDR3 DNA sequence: TGCGCCAGCAGCCAGCGGGTAGGCACAGATACGCAGTATTTT. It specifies CASSQRVGTDTQYF.